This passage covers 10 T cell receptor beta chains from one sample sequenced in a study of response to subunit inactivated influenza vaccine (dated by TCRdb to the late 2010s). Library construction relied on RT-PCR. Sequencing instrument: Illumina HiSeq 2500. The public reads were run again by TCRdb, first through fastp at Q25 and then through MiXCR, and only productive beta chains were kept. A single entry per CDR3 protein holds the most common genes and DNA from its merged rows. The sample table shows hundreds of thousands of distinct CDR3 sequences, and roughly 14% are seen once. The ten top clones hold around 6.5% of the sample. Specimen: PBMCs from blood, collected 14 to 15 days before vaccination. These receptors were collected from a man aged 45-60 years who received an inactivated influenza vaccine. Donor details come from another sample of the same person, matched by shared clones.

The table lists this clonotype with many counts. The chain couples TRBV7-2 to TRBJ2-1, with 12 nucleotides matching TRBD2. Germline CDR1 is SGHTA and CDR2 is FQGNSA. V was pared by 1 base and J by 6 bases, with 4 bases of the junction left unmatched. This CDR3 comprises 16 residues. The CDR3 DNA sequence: TGTGCCAGCAGCTTAGGGGCTAGCGGGAGGGGCAATGAGCAGTTCTTC. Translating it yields CASSLGASGRGNEQFF.

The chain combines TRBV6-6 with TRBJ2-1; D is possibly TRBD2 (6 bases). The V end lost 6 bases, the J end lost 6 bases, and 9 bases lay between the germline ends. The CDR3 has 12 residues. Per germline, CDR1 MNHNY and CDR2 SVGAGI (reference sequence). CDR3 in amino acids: CASRALANEQFF. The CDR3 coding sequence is TGTGCCAGCAGAGCACTAGCCAATGAGCAGTTCTTC.

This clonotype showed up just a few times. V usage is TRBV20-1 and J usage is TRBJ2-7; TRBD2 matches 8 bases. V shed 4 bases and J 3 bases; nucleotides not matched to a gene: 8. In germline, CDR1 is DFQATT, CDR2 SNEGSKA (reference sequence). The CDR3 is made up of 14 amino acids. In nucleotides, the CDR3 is TGCAGTGCTATACATAGCGGGATCCGCTACGAGCAGTACTTC. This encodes CSAIHSGIRYEQYF.

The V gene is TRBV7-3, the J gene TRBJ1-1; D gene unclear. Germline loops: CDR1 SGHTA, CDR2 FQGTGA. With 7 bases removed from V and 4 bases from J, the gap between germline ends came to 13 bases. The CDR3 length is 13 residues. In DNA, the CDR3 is TGTGCCAGCACTTTTACGCCAGGCACTGAAGCTTTCTTT. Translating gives CASTFTPGTEAFF. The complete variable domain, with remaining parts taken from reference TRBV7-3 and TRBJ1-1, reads GAGVSQTPSNKVTEKGKYVELRCDPISGHTALYWYRQSLGQGPEFLIYFQGTGAADDSGLPNDRFFAVRPEGSVSTLKIQRTERGDSAVYLCASTFTPGTEAFFGQGTRLTVV.

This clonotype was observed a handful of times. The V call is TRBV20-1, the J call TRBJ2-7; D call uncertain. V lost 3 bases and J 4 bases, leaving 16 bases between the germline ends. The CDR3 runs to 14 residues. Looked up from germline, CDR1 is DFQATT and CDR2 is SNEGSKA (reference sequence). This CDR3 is CSASNVGRPYEQYF. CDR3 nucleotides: TGCAGTGCTAGTAACGTAGGACGGCCTTACGAGCAGTACTTC.

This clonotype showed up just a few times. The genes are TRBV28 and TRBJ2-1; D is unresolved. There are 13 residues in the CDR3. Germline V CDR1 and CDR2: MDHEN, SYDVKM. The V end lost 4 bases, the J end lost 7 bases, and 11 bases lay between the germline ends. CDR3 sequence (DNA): TGTGCCAGCAGTTCAAACACAGTAAATGAGCAGTTCTTC. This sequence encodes CASSSNTVNEQFF. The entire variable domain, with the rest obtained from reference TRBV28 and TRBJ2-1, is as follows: DVKVTQSSRYLVKRTGEKVFLECVQDMDHENMFWYRQDPGLGLRLIYFSYDVKMKEKGDIPEGYSVSREKKERFSLILESASTNQTSMYLCASSSNTVNEQFFGPGTRLTVL.

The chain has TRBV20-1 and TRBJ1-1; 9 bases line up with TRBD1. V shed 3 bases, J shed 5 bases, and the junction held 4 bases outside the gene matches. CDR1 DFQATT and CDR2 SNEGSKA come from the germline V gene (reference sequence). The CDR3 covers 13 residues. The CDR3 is CSARVTGGTEAFF. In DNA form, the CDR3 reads TGCAGTGCTAGGGTGACAGGGGGAACTGAAGCTTTCTTT.

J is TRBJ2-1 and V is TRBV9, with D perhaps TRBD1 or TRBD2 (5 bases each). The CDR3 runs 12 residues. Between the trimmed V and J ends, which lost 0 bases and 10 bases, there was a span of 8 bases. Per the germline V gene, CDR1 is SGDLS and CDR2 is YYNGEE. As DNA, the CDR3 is TGTGCCAGCAGCGTAGAATGGGGGGAGCAGTTCTTC. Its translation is CASSVEWGEQFF.

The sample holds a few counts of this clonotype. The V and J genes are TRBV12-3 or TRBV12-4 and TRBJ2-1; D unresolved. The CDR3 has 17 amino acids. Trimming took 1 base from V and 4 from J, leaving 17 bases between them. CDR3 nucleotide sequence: TGTGCCAGCAGTTTAGAGTTGGCAGGCTCGATGTACAATGAGCAGTTCTTC. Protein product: CASSLELAGSMYNEQFF.

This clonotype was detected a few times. The CDR3, as DNA: TGTGCCAGCAGCTTAAGGGCTAGCGGGAAAACCTACGAGCAGTACTTC. It specifies CASSLRASGKTYEQYF. V is TRBV7-2 and J is TRBJ2-7, with 9 bases aligning to TRBD2. The V segment lost 2 bases and the J segment 2 bases; nucleotides outside the gene matches: 7. The CDR3 is 16 residues long. Germline values: CDR1 SGHTA, CDR2 FQGNSA.